The text below deals with one T cell receptor beta chain. One end of the junction is discordant with germline, which a read error may explain. This sample is part of a study of T cell responses to AZD1222 COVID-19 vaccine. Germline CDR1 reads SSHAT; CDR2 reads FNYEAQ (reference sequence). This CDR3 is built from 13 residues. Repertoires were generated with immunoSEQ multiplex PCR, while TCRdb's copy carries only in-frame clones and drops some. Of around 120,000 clones listed, around 88% are singletons. The gene calls are TRBV7-7 and TRBJ2-2; D ambiguous. Source: peripheral blood, taken 28 days after the second AZD1222 dose. The receptor was isolated from an adult who received the AZD1222 COVID-19 vaccine. The DNA of the CDR3 is TGTGCTAGCAGCTGGGGTATCTCCGGGGAGCTGTTTTTT. It is translated as CASSWGISGELFF.